Listed below are T cell receptor beta chains from one sample, sequenced in a study of CD4 T cells in relation to SARS-CoV-2 and coronaviruses. Assay used: immunoSEQ multiplex PCR; TCRdb lists only in-frame clones, some missing. This repertoire shows some 20,000 clones, around 73% found once; its top ten account for around 20%. What these receptors recognize is not known. Sample: CD4+ T cells from PBMCs, cultured in vitro. The receptors stem from a human donor in good health. Each CDR3 is given with its conserved first and last residue. Fields, in order: D gene, clone size, J gene, V gene, CDR3 DNA, CDR3 protein. A D gene is named only where the DNA matches it firmly. Clone size is not always given. Where it is, it says once, few, many or a class for expanded clones.

TRBD1,few,TRBJ1-4,TRBV18,TGTGCCAGCTCACCAGGGACAGGGAAGGAAAAACTGTTTTTT,CASSPGTGKEKLFF
TRBD2,.,TRBJ2-1,TRBV6-1,TGTGCCAGCAGTGAAGACGGCGGAGCGGGAGCTCTTGAGCAGTTCTTC,CASSEDGGAGALEQFF
TRBD1,.,TRBJ1-2,TRBV6-5,TGTGCCAGCAGGGGACAGCTCCTTAACTATGGCTACACCTTC,CASRGQLLNYGYTF
.,.,TRBJ2-6,TRBV5-1,TGCGCCAGCAGCTTGAGATGGGACACCGTCTCTGGGGCCAACGTCCTGACTTTC,CASSLRWDTVSGANVLTF
TRBD2,.,TRBJ2-3,TRBV24-1,TGTGCCACCAGTGATTCGGGACTAGCGGGGGGGGATACGCAGTATTTT,CATSDSGLAGGDTQYF
.,.,TRBJ2-7,TRBV5-8,TGTGCCAGCAGCCCGGGGGGCCTAGCTGCCTACGAGCAGTACTTC,CASSPGGLAAYEQYF
TRBD1,.,TRBJ1-1,TRBV28,TGTGCCAGCAGAGTAGCTGGGACAGGGGGCACAATTGGCACTGAAGCTTTCTTT,CASRVAGTGGTIGTEAFF
TRBD2,.,TRBJ2-1,TRBV6-5,TGTGCCAGCAGGGGGGGTAGCGGGATGATCAATGAGCAGTTCTTC,CASRGGSGMINEQFF
.,few,TRBJ2-3,TRBV7-9,TGTGCCAGCAGCTTTCCTAGTTTGCGCACAGATACGCAGTATTTT,CASSFPSLRTDTQYF
.,.,TRBJ2-2,TRBV7-6,TGTGCCAGCAGCTTAGTTGGCAGCTACACCGGGGAGCTGTTTTTT,CASSLVGSYTGELFF
TRBD1,.,TRBJ2-1,TRBV19,TGTGCCAGTAGCAATATACCGACAGGGATCGATGAGCAGTTCTTC,CASSNIPTGIDEQFF
.,once,TRBJ2-2,TRBV24-1,TGTGCCACCAGTGATTTAGGGGTCCCCGGGGAGCTGTTTTTT,CATSDLGVPGELFF
.,.,TRBJ2-1,TRBV24-1,TGTGCCACCAGTGATCCCAAAATCAATGAGCAGTTCTTC,CATSDPKINEQFF
.,.,TRBJ1-1,TRBV28,TGTGCCAGCAGAAGGGACGGGAACACTGAAGCTTTCTTT,CASRRDGNTEAFF
TRBD1,.,TRBJ2-1,TRBV6-5,TGTGCCAGCACCACGCCAGGGGGCCGTAATGAGCAGTTCTTC,CASTTPGGRNEQFF
TRBD1,.,TRBJ2-3,TRBV6-6,TGTGCCAGCAGTGACGGGACAGGGATTAGAAATTGGTATTTT,CASSDGTGIRNWYF
.,.,TRBJ2-1,TRBV6-1,TGTGCCAGCAGCGAAAGAGACAGCCCCGAGTACAATGAGCAGTTCTTC,CASSERDSPEYNEQFF
TRBD2,.,TRBJ2-1,TRBV11-2,TGTGCCAGCAGCTTAGAGGGGGGGTCTAGCGTTTACAATGAGCAGTTCTTC,CASSLEGGSSVYNEQFF
.,.,TRBJ1-5,TRBV6-1,TGTGCCAGCAGTGAAATTCTGAAATCGGGTCAGCCCCAGCATTTT,CASSEILKSGQPQHF
.,.,TRBJ1-2,TRBV18,TGTGCCAGCTCACCAGGCGGACAGAACCCTTGGGGCTACACCTTC,CASSPGGQNPWGYTF
.,large,TRBJ2-3,TRBV7-2,TGTGCCAGCAGCTTATACACAGATACGCAGTATTTT,CASSLYTDTQYF
.,once,TRBJ1-3,TRBV5-5,TGTGCCAGCAGCTTACAGGGATTATCGGGAAACACCATATATTTT,CASSLQGLSGNTIYF
.,.,TRBJ1-5,TRBV27,TGTGCCAGCAGTTCCCATGCCTTCGGCAATCAGCCCCAGCATTTT,CASSSHAFGNQPQHF
.,few,TRBJ1-5,TRBV2,TGTGCCAGCAGCGTCGGGTATAGCAATCAGCCCCAGCATTTT,CASSVGYSNQPQHF
TRBD1,.,TRBJ1-5,TRBV19,TGTGCCAGCAAGGGACAGGGGAATCAGCCCCAGCATTTT,CASKGQGNQPQHF
.,.,TRBJ1-5,TRBV11-2,TGTGCCAGCAGCTTTGACGGGCTCGGAAATCAGCCCCAGCATTTT,CASSFDGLGNQPQHF
.,.,TRBJ2-7,TRBV19,TGTGCCAGTAGTCGTGGGCACCTTGATCCCTACGAGCAGTACTTC,CASSRGHLDPYEQYF
.,.,TRBJ1-5,TRBV19,TGTGCCAGTAGCAACCAAGCACAGAGCCGGGGTTACCAGCCCCAGCATTTT,CASSNQAQSRGYQPQHF
.,few,TRBJ1-5,TRBV30,TGTGCCTGGGGGGAACGGCCAAATCAGCCCCAGCATTTT,CAWGERPNQPQHF